This TCR beta chain was documented in a study of OX40 agonist ivuxolimab in advanced cancers. Sequencing used immunoSEQ multiplex PCR; TCRdb keeps in-frame clones, though not all of them. Here the sample spans 90,000 to 150,000 clones, 85% to 90% being singletons. The CDR3 extends over 15 amino acids. Per the germline V gene, CDR1 is MNHNS and CDR2 is SASEGT. Trimming took 0 bases from V and 2 from J, leaving 8 bases between them. Study-level findings and limits: Dosing at 0.1 to 3.0 mg/kg was accompanied by clonal expansion of CD4+ and CD8+ blood T cells by week 6.

Of note for this clone: The antigen is unknown.

This receptor was identified in an adult with an advanced solid tumor such as melanoma, head and neck, liver or kidney cancer. The input for sequencing was CD4+ or CD8+ T cells sorted from blood, taken in a trial of the OX40 agonist ivuxolimab. This chain connects TRBV6-1 to TRBJ1-5; D might be TRBD1 (5 bases). This CDR3 reads CASSEAGAGNQPQHF. CDR3 in DNA: TGTGCCAGCAGTGAAGCCGGGGCTGGCAATCAGCCCCAGCATTTT.